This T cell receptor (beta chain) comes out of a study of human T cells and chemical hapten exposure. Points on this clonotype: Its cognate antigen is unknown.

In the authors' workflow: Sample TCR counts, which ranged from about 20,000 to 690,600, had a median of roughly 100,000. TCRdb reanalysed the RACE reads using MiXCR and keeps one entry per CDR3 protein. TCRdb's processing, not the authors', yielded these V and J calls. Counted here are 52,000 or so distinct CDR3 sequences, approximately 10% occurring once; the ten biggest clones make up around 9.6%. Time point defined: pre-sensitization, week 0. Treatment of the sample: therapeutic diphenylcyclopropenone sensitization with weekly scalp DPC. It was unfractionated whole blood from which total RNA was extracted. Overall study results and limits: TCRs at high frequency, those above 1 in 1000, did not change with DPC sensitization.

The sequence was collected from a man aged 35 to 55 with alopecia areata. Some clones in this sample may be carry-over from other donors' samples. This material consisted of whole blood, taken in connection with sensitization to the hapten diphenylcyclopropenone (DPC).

The CDR3 loop is CSARDRDRVNLFTDTQYF. The CDR3 nucleotides read TGCAGTGCTAGAGACCGGGACAGGGTTAACCTTTTCACAGATACGCAGTATTTT. The chain employs TRBV20-1 and TRBJ2-3; 9 nucleotides line up with TRBD1. Trimming removed 0 bases from V and 2 bases from J; junction bases left unmatched: 12. CDR3 length: 18 amino acids. Germline V gene data show CDR1 as DFQATT and CDR2 as SNEGSKA (reference sequence).